This T cell receptor (beta chain) was found in a study of T cells in Graves' hyperthyroidism and ophthalmopathy. General observations from the study: Blood also showed most of the thyroid clonotypes that were expanded above 0.001.

Amplification of TCR beta CDR3 regions was performed using RNA transcripts as template. RT-PCR in the first round (using the HTBI primer set) targeted the TCR CDR3. Using its own MiXCR run on the multiplex PCR reads, TCRdb lists one record per CDR3 protein. The sample consists of over 500,000 distinct CDR3 sequences, around 16% of them appearing once. The V gene end was trimmed by 5 bases and the J gene end by 1 base; junction bases not matched to a gene: 11. This CDR3 is built from 16 residues. Per the germline V gene, CDR1 is SGHAT and CDR2 is FQNNGV. Diagnostic decisions used clinical symptoms, serum thyroxine and TRAb, thyroid ultrasound and orbital computed tomography. This clonotype was recorded at least ten times. Its antigen is undetermined.

V and J are TRBV11-2 and TRBJ2-7, with 7 bases fitting TRBD1. Sequences were obtained from blood. The TCR sequence derives from a young woman with Graves' ophthalmopathy. The CDR3 protein is CASSPRRGLSSYEQYF. Written as DNA, the CDR3 is TGTGCCAGCAGCCCGCGTAGGGGGCTATCTTCCTACGAGCAGTACTTC.